A single sample gave rise to the 29 T cell receptor beta chains below, sequenced in a study of metastatic and nonmetastatic thyroid tumors. All patients were treatment-naive before thyroid surgery. TCRdb re-called the PCR reads through MiXCR. The sample yields tens of thousands of clones, around 17% seen once. Sequencing used blood. The origin of the receptors is a male donor with papillary thyroid cancer or a benign thyroid nodule (not recorded which). Some clones in this sample may be carry-over from other donors' samples.

This clone occurred many times. As DNA, the CDR3 is TGCGCCAGCAGCCAAGAGCCCGGGGGTTTGAATCAGCCCCAGCATTTT. Its protein product is CASSQEPGGLNQPQHF. The rearrangement joins TRBV4-1 to TRBJ1-5; possibly TRBD1 for D (5 bases). The V gene's germline CDR1 is MGHRA and CDR2 YSYEKL. This CDR3 contains 16 residues. V was clipped by 0 bases and J by 4 bases, with 13 bases between them.

This clone has just a few counts. This chain uses TRBV6-9 with TRBJ2-7; maybe TRBD2 (7 bases). Germline V gives CDR1 MNHGY, CDR2 SVAAGI. The length of the CDR3 is 13 residues. V was shortened by 2 bases and J by 7 bases, with 12 bases between the two germline ends. DNA for the CDR3: TGTGCCAGCAGTTATACGAGGGGGGGTGAGCAGTACTTC. Its translation is CASSYTRGGEQYF.

This clone appeared many times. V gene TRBV4-1 combines with J gene TRBJ2-7; D gene ambiguous. The CDR3 contains 13 residues. Germline V gene sequence: CDR1 MGHRA, CDR2 YSYEKL. Trimming cost V 2 bases and J 1 base, with 6 bases left between them. The DNA for the CDR3 is TGCGCCAGCAGCCAAACCGCATCCTACGAGCAGTACTTC. Encoded protein: CASSQTASYEQYF.

This chain connects TRBV7-2 to TRBJ2-3, with 11 bases aligning to TRBD2. The CDR3 loop spans 15 amino acids. Germline CDR1 is SGHTA and CDR2 is FQGNSA. V dropped 1 base and J dropped 6; count of bases not matched to a gene: 3. The CDR3 DNA sequence: TGTGCCAGCAGCTTAGGGCTAGCGGGGGGCGATACGCAGTATTTT. Protein: CASSLGLAGGDTQYF.

The table lists this clone with many counts. V is TRBV6-1 and J is TRBJ2-7, with a weak D call TRBD2 (6 bases). V shed 5 bases and J shed 2 bases, with 13 bases lying between them. Germline V gives CDR1 MNHNS, CDR2 SASEGT. The CDR3 is 14 residues long. The CDR3 here is CASSPGLAAYEQYF. The CDR3 DNA reads TGTGCCAGCAGTCCGGGACTTGCAGCCTACGAGCAGTACTTC.

This clone was observed at least ten times. The V call is TRBV11-3, the J call TRBJ2-5; 10 nucleotides align to TRBD2. The CDR3 extends over 15 amino acids. The ends lost 5 bases at V and 4 bases at J; junction bases unmatched: 7. The germline CDR1 and CDR2 sequences are SGHNT and YENEEA. CDR3 sequence: CASSPGTSETETQYF. The CDR3 bases are TGTGCCAGCAGCCCAGGGACTAGCGAAACAGAGACCCAGTACTTC.

This clone was seen ten or more times. V is TRBV30 and J is TRBJ2-2; D remains ambiguous. The germline V and J ends were trimmed by 3 bases and 0 bases, with 11 bases remaining between them. The CDR3 totals 15 residues. Germline V gene data show CDR1 as GTSNPN and CDR2 as SVGIG (reference sequence). The CDR3 bases are TGTGCCTGGAGGATAACTGCCCCGAACACCGGGGAGCTGTTTTTT. This sequence encodes CAWRITAPNTGELFF.

On this clone itself: The junction departs from the called germline gene at one end, perhaps through a read error. The identical CDR3 is also encoded by other nucleotide sequences in the sample. The V call is TRBV13, the J call TRBJ2-3, with no clear D. Looked up from germline, CDR1 is PRHDT and CDR2 is FYEKMQ (reference sequence). The CDR3 is made up of 13 amino acids. Written as DNA, the CDR3 is TGTGCCAGTAGCTTCTGGACCACAGATACACAGTATTTT. Translated, it gives CASSFWTTDTQYF. Supplemented by reference TRBV13 and TRBJ2-3, the full variable domain reads AAGVIQSPRHLIKEKRETATLKCYPIPRHDTVYWYQQGPGQDPQFLISFYEKMQSDKGSIPDRFSAQQFSDYHSELNMSSLELGDSALYFCASSFWTTDTQYFGPGTRLTVL.

For this clone: Mismatch with germline at one junction end may stem from a read error. The chain uses TRBV6-1 and TRBJ2-7, with a possible D match to TRBD2 (5 bases). Germline V lookup: CDR1 MNHNS, CDR2 SASEGT. The CDR3 contains 17 residues. CDR3 loop: CANSDPFSLARSYEQYF. The CDR3, as DNA: TGTGCCAACAGTGACCCTTTTAGTCTAGCCCGCTCCTACGAGCAGTACTTC.

This clone was observed at least ten times. V and J are TRBV6-1 and TRBJ1-5; D remains ambiguous. Germline V gives CDR1 MNHNS, CDR2 SASEGT. The CDR3 is 11 residues long. The ends were cut back, 3 bases at V and 11 bases at J, with 8 bases in the middle. The chain's CDR3 is CASSDFWSQHF. The CDR3 DNA is TGTGCCAGCAGTGATTTTTGGTCCCAGCATTTT.

The rearrangement links TRBV19 to TRBJ1-1; D is unresolved. The CDR3 is 14 residues long. V dropped 9 bases and J dropped 0 bases, with 14 bases sitting between them. The germline CDR1 and CDR2 sequences are LNHDA and SQIVND (reference sequence). The CDR3 DNA reads TGTGCCAGCCATCCGAACAGCTTGAACACTGAAGCTTTCTTT. Its protein product is CASHPNSLNTEAFF. The entire variable domain, with the rest obtained from reference TRBV19 and TRBJ1-1, is as follows: DGGITQSPKYLFRKEGQNVTLSCEQNLNHDAMYWYRQDPGQGLRLIYYSQIVNDFQKGDIAEGYSVSREKKESFPLTVTSAQKNPTAFYLCASHPNSLNTEAFFGQGTRLTVV.

This clone has at least ten counts. This chain joins TRBV5-6 and TRBJ2-5; 7 nucleotides line up with TRBD1. This CDR3 region has 15 residues. The V segment lost 7 bases and the J segment 1 base; nucleotides outside the gene matches: 10. CDR1 and CDR2 from the germline V gene are SGHDT and YYEEEE. The CDR3 DNA reads TGTGCCAGCGCCGACAGGGTGTCCTTCCAAGAGACCCAGTACTTC. Translation: CASADRVSFQETQYF. The full variable domain, its missing parts supplied by reference TRBV5-6 and TRBJ2-5, is DAGVTQSPTHLIKTRGQQVTLRCSPKSGHDTVSWYQQALGQGPQFIFQYYEEEERQRGNFPDRFSGHQFPNYSSELNVNALLLGDSALYLCASADRVSFQETQYFGPGTRLLVL.

This clone appeared many times. The V call is TRBV7-9, the J call TRBJ2-1; 9 nucleotides agree with TRBD2. This CDR3 spans 12 amino acids. Germline V gene sequence: CDR1 SEHNR, CDR2 FQNEAQ (reference sequence). The chain's CDR3 is CALAGIYNEQFF. CDR3 sequence (DNA): TGTGCTCTAGCGGGAATCTACAATGAGCAGTTCTTC.

This clone is medium-sized in the sample. CDR3 loop: CASSAGVSTEAFF. As DNA, the CDR3 is TGTGCCAGCAGCGCAGGGGTTAGCACTGAAGCTTTCTTT. The rearrangement links TRBV7-3 to TRBJ1-1, with D perhaps TRBD1 (6 bases). The V gene's germline CDR1 is SGHTA and CDR2 FQGTGA. Trimming cost V 5 bases and J 4 bases, with 11 bases left between them. The CDR3 has 13 residues.

The sample holds many counts of this clone. This sequence joins TRBV28 and TRBJ1-1; D remains unclear. The germline V and J ends were trimmed by 2 bases and 5 bases, with 6 bases remaining between them. Germline V gene lookup returns CDR1 MDHEN and CDR2 SYDVKM. The CDR3 totals 12 residues. The CDR3 loop is CASSLAVTEAFF. The CDR3 DNA reads as TGTGCCAGCAGTTTAGCCGTGACTGAAGCTTTCTTT.

The V call is TRBV5-1, the J call TRBJ2-5, with TRBD1 matching 7 bases. This CDR3 comprises 17 residues. Germline V gives CDR1 SGHRS, CDR2 YFSETQ. With 7 bases clipped from V and 5 bases from J, the junction kept 20 bases outside the gene matches. The CDR3 here is CASHQREPGGPWETQYF. CDR3 sequence (DNA): TGCGCCAGCCATCAACGAGAACCAGGGGGACCCTGGGAGACCCAGTACTTC.

This clone was seen ten or more times. V and J are TRBV20-1 and TRBJ2-7; D is unclear. The CDR3 runs to 14 residues. Trimming left V 2 bases short and J 0 bases short, with 11 bases between. CDR1 and CDR2 (germline): DFQATT, SNEGSKA (reference sequence). The CDR3 sequence: CSARRTTSSYEQYF. CDR3 DNA sequence: TGCAGTGCTAGACGGACGACGAGCTCCTACGAGCAGTACTTC.

This clone was detected a few times. The chain has TRBV29-1 and TRBJ1-2; TRBD1 agrees at 7 bases. V lost 7 bases, J lost 0 bases, and 11 bases stayed unmatched. The V gene's germline CDR1 is SQVTM and CDR2 ANQGSEA. The CDR3 is 15 residues long. The CDR3 DNA follows: TGCAGCGCAGGGGACAGTGCCCTAGCTAACTATGGCTACACCTTC. Residues: CSAGDSALANYGYTF.

This clone occurred a few times. The rearrangement links TRBV11-1 to TRBJ1-1, with a possible D match to TRBD1 (5 bases). The V gene's germline CDR1 is SGHAT and CDR2 FQDESV (reference sequence). V lost 1 base and J lost 4, with 13 bases in between. CDR3 length: 15 residues. DNA of the CDR3: TGTGCCAGCAGCTTAGTGGGGTTGGGGACCACTGAAGCTTTCTTT. It specifies CASSLVGLGTTEAFF.

The sample holds many counts of this clone. V gene TRBV28 combines with J gene TRBJ2-1; the match to TRBD2 covers 8 bases. CDR1 and CDR2 (germline): MDHEN, SYDVKM. Trimming cost V 6 bases and J 9 bases; bases outside gene matches: 13. This CDR3 spans 15 amino acids. Here the CDR3 reads CASSPPGGGPGEQFF. The CDR3 bases are TGTGCCAGCAGCCCCCCCGGGGGGGGGCCTGGTGAGCAGTTCTTC.

This clone was found many times. Other DNA sequences in the same sample also yield this CDR3. This chain links TRBV15 with TRBJ1-1; unclear D gene. In germline, CDR1 is LNHNV, CDR2 YYDKDF (reference sequence). Trimming stripped 1 base from V and 1 base from J, with 7 bases between. CDR3 size: 14 residues. CDR3 bases: TGTGCCACCAGCAGAGGAGGGCAGAACACTGAAGCTTTCTTT. It yields the protein CATSRGGQNTEAFF.

Ten or more counts support this clone. The genes are TRBV19 and TRBJ2-1; no clear D. V lost 8 bases and J 6 bases, leaving 14 bases between the germline ends. The CDR3 covers 13 residues. CDR1 is LNHDA, CDR2 SQIVND, per germline (reference sequence). This CDR3 reads CASSPGPGNEQFF. In DNA form, the CDR3 reads TGTGCCAGTTCTCCCGGGCCGGGCAATGAGCAGTTCTTC.

This clone was seen many times. The V and J genes are TRBV20-1 and TRBJ2-2; D ambiguous. CDR1 is DFQATT, CDR2 SNEGSKA, per germline (reference sequence). The V gene lost 1 base and the J gene lost 1 base, with 13 bases spanning the gap. This CDR3 region has 16 residues. The CDR3 bases are TGCAGTGCTAGAGTCAGAACAGCCTTGAACACCGGGGAGCTGTTTTTT. It is translated as CSARVRTALNTGELFF.

This clone was observed at least ten times. The chain has TRBV6-1 and TRBJ2-1; D unclear. V was clipped by 6 bases and J by 0 bases, with 12 bases between them. Per germline, CDR1 MNHNS and CDR2 SASEGT. The CDR3 totals 15 residues. CDR3 amino acids: CASSRGRSSYNEQFF. The DNA of the CDR3 is TGTGCCAGCAGCAGAGGACGGAGCTCCTACAATGAGCAGTTCTTC.

This clone has ten or more counts. The CDR3 loop reads CASSEAITGPDTQYF. The CDR3 bases are TGTGCCAGCAGTGAAGCCATAACAGGGCCAGATACGCAGTATTTT. V gene TRBV6-1 combines with J gene TRBJ2-3, with TRBD1 as a possible D gene (6 bases). CDR3 length: 15 amino acids. V was shortened by 0 bases and J by 4 bases, with 11 bases between the two germline ends. Germline CDR1 is MNHNS and CDR2 is SASEGT.

The V call is TRBV30, the J call TRBJ2-1, with 9 bases fitting TRBD2. The CDR3 is made up of 15 amino acids. Germline V gives CDR1 GTSNPN, CDR2 SVGIG (reference sequence). The ends lost 0 bases at V and 13 bases at J; junction bases unmatched: 13. The CDR3 DNA reads TGTGCCTGGAGTGTCAGGGGGACTAGCTGGAGAGTTCAGTTCTTC. Translation: CAWSVRGTSWRVQFF.

This clone was observed at least ten times. The chain couples TRBV5-1 to TRBJ2-6, with D possibly being TRBD2 (5 bases). With 3 bases removed from V and 0 bases from J, the gap between germline ends came to 10 bases. There are 16 residues in the CDR3. Germline CDR1 reads SGHRS; CDR2 reads YFSETQ. The CDR3 coding sequence is TGCGCCAGCAGCTCGGGGATCAGCTCTGGGGCCAACGTCCTGACTTTC. Residues: CASSSGISSGANVLTF.

This clone was seen at least ten times. The chain has TRBV30 and TRBJ2-7; a weak D match, TRBD2 (5 bases). V lost 6 bases and J 3 bases, leaving 9 bases between the germline ends. CDR3 length equals 11 residues. Germline V lookup: CDR1 GTSNPN, CDR2 SVGIG (reference sequence). The CDR3 region is CACGLRYEQYF. In DNA, the CDR3 is TGTGCCTGCGGACTTCGCTACGAGCAGTACTTC.

This clone was seen ten or more times. The chain is built from TRBV19 and TRBJ1-5; D might be TRBD1 (6 bases). Germline V lookup: CDR1 LNHDA, CDR2 SQIVND (reference sequence). V gave up 1 base and J gave up 2 bases, with 12 bases separating them. The length of the CDR3 is 16 residues. The CDR3, as DNA: TGTGCCAGTAGTATAGTGGTGGGGGCTGGCAATCAGCCCCAGCATTTT. Amino acid sequence: CASSIVVGAGNQPQHF.